The rows below give T cell receptor beta chains drawn from one sample of a study of metastatic and nonmetastatic thyroid tumors. From the PCR reads, TCRdb re-called clones with MiXCR. This table holds some 83,000 clones, approximately 12% found once. Sequencing was carried out using tumor tissue. These receptors originate from a female donor with papillary thyroid cancer or a benign thyroid nodule (not recorded which). Some clones in this sample may be carry-over from other donors' samples. Each CDR3 is given with its conserved first and last residue. The D gene is left open where the match is weak. Clone size is stated in some rows and not others, as once, few, many or a class when expanded.

CASSALLGQLNSPLHF | TGTGCCAGTAGTGCCCTCCTGGGACAACTTAATTCACCCCTCCACTTT | 16 | . | TRBV19 | many | TRBJ1-6
CASSEPDTQYF | TGTGCCAGCAGCGAGCCAGATACGCAGTATTTT | 11 | . | TRBV12-3/TRBV12-4 | many | TRBJ2-3
CASDGGLAGETQYF | TGTGCCAGCGATGGGGGACTAGCTGGAGAGACCCAGTACTTC | 14 | TRBD2 | TRBV9 | many | TRBJ2-5
CASSPGRINEKLFF | TGTGCCAGCAGCCCCGGACGTATTAATGAAAAACTGTTTTTT | 14 | . | TRBV2 | . | TRBJ1-4
CASSLQGGNTEAFF | TGTGCCAGCAGCTTGCAGGGTGGGAACACTGAAGCTTTCTTT | 14 | . | TRBV5-5 | few | TRBJ1-1
CSARDLRQNSGNTIYF | TGCAGTGCTAGAGATTTGAGACAGAACTCTGGAAACACCATATATTTT | 16 | . | TRBV20-1 | many | TRBJ1-3
CATSDSDRPTYEQYF | TGTGCCACCAGTGATTCCGACAGACCAACCTACGAGCAGTACTTC | 15 | . | TRBV24-1 | many | TRBJ2-7
CATSREYGHQYF | TGTGCCACCAGCAGAGAGTACGGCCATCAGTACTTC | 12 | . | TRBV15 | many | TRBJ2-7
CATIGDTLNEQFF | TGTGCCACCATTGGAGATACCTTGAATGAGCAGTTCTTC | 13 | . | TRBV24-1 | many | TRBJ2-1
CASSIGRGGWTDTQYF | TGTGCCAGTAGTATAGGAAGGGGCGGATGGACAGATACGCAGTATTTT | 16 | . | TRBV19 | many | TRBJ2-3
CASMDPIDQPQHF | TGTGCCAGCATGGATCCGATCGATCAGCCACAGCATTTT | 13 | . | TRBV6-1 | few | TRBJ1-5
CASILGVGHYGYTF | TGTGCCAGCATCTTGGGGGTGGGACACTATGGCTACACCTTC | 14 | . | TRBV5-6 | . | TRBJ1-2
CAWSREGEKLFF | TGTGCCTGGAGCAGGGAAGGGGAAAAACTGTTTTTT | 12 | . | TRBV30 | many | TRBJ1-4
CASSTRQGEQYF | TGTGCCAGCAGTACACGACAGGGCGAGCAGTACTTC | 12 | TRBD1 | TRBV2 | many | TRBJ2-7
CASSLLSGRPTGTYNEQFF | TGTGCCAGCAGCTTATTGTCCGGGAGGCCCACCGGTACCTACAATGAGCAGTTCTTC | 19 | TRBD2 | TRBV7-2 | many | TRBJ2-1
CASSERISTDTQYF | TGCGCCAGCAGTGAGAGGATTAGCACAGATACGCAGTATTTT | 14 | . | TRBV10-2 | few | TRBJ2-3
CASSRDPGARDGYTF | TGTGCCAGCAGCCGGGACCCGGGGGCGCGGGATGGCTACACCTTC | 15 | . | TRBV4-2 | many | TRBJ1-2
CASSQEGTGDEQYF | TGTGCCAGCAGCCAAGAGGGTACAGGGGACGAGCAGTACTTC | 14 | TRBD1 | TRBV3-1 | many | TRBJ2-7
CASSLAPTDTQYF | TGCGCCAGCAGCTTGGCGCCCACAGATACGCAGTATTTT | 13 | . | TRBV5-1 | many | TRBJ2-3
CASGTGRWARYSGNTIYF | TGTGCCAGCGGGACAGGGCGATGGGCTCGATACTCTGGAAACACCATATATTTT | 18 | TRBD1 | TRBV19 | many | TRBJ1-3
CASSLTHRGAAYEQYF | TGTGCCAGCAGCTTGACTCACAGGGGCGCCGCCTACGAGCAGTACTTC | 16 | TRBD1 | TRBV7-2 | many | TRBJ2-7
CASSSSGNYNEQFF | TGTGCCAGCTCATCGAGCGGGAACTACAATGAGCAGTTCTTC | 14 | TRBD2 | TRBV18 | many | TRBJ2-1
CASSRGTGSYNEQFF | TGCGCCAGCAGCCGAGGGACGGGTTCCTACAATGAGCAGTTCTTC | 15 | . | TRBV5-1 | many | TRBJ2-1
CSARDKVSYNEQFF | TGCAGTGCTAGAGATAAGGTATCCTACAATGAGCAGTTCTTC | 14 | . | TRBV20-1 | many | TRBJ2-1
CAITGGEGDTQYF | TGTGCCATCACAGGGGGAGAAGGGGATACGCAGTATTTT | 13 | TRBD1 | TRBV10-3 | . | TRBJ2-3
CASSLTSGVDEQFF | TGTGCCAGCAGTCTGACTAGCGGGGTCGATGAGCAGTTCTTC | 14 | TRBD2 | TRBV12-3/TRBV12-4 | many | TRBJ2-1
CASSYSHYEQYF | TGTGCCAGCAGTTACTCCCACTACGAGCAGTACTTC | 12 | . | TRBV6-5 | . | TRBJ2-7
CSASHGQGIGTDTQYF | TGCAGTGCTAGCCACGGTCAGGGCATTGGGACAGATACGCAGTATTTT | 16 | . | TRBV20-1 | many | TRBJ2-3
CSALHLSNQETQYF | TGCAGTGCCCTCCACCTTAGTAACCAAGAGACCCAGTACTTC | 14 | . | TRBV20-1 | many | TRBJ2-5
CASSEWAGEGNTIYF | TGTGCCAGCAGTGAATGGGCAGGGGAGGGAAACACCATATATTTT | 15 | . | TRBV6-1 | many | TRBJ1-3
CASSMRDTRNEQYF | TGCGCCAGCAGTATGCGGGATACCCGAAACGAGCAGTACTTC | 14 | . | TRBV10-1 | many | TRBJ2-7
CATSRDRPSGRAGYEQFF | TGTGCCACCAGCAGAGATCGGCCTAGCGGGAGGGCCGGTTATGAGCAGTTCTTC | 18 | TRBD2 | TRBV15 | many | TRBJ2-1
CASRLGQGGNSPLHF | TGCGCCAGCAGACTTGGCCAGGGGGGAAATTCACCCCTCCACTTT | 15 | TRBD1 | TRBV5-1 | . | TRBJ1-6
CASSDDKDRVSVGYTF | TGTGCCAGCAGTGATGATAAGGACAGGGTGTCGGTTGGCTACACCTTC | 16 | TRBD1 | TRBV2 | many | TRBJ1-2
CSYRRGGGEKLFF | TGCAGCTATCGCCGGGGGGGGGGTGAAAAACTGTTTTTT | 13 | . | TRBV29-1 | many | TRBJ1-4
CASSPSLLATISTDTQYF | TGCGCCAGCAGCCCCTCCTTACTAGCGACCATTTCCACAGATACGCAGTATTTT | 18 | TRBD2 | TRBV5-1 | few | TRBJ2-3
CASSEMGGTQYF | TGCGCCAGCAGTGAGATGGGGGGGACGCAGTATTTT | 12 | TRBD2 | TRBV10-1 | many | TRBJ2-3
CASSLGTSGIWETQYF | TGTGCCAGCAGCTTAGGGACTAGCGGGATTTGGGAGACCCAGTACTTC | 16 | TRBD2 | TRBV7-9 | many | TRBJ2-5
CASAHDGRGAREKLFF | TGTGCCAGCGCCCACGATGGCAGGGGGGCGAGAGAAAAACTGTTTTTT | 16 | TRBD1 | TRBV6-1 | . | TRBJ1-4
CASSLRLASDEQFF | TGTGCCAGCAGCTTAAGGCTAGCTTCAGATGAGCAGTTCTTC | 14 | . | TRBV5-4 | . | TRBJ2-1
CSARLAGTDTQYF | TGCAGTGCTAGACTAGCGGGCACAGATACGCAGTATTTT | 13 | TRBD2 | TRBV20-1 | many | TRBJ2-3
CASSESSSWRGDEQYF | TGCGCCAGCAGTGAGTCGTCTTCGTGGAGGGGCGACGAGCAGTACTTC | 16 | . | TRBV10-1 | few | TRBJ2-7
CASSLAPGTGLLLETQYF | TGTGCCAGCAGCTTAGCCCCCGGGACAGGGCTTCTATTGGAGACCCAGTACTTC | 18 | TRBD1 | TRBV11-1 | many | TRBJ2-5
CSVAMRDTNEKLFF | TGCAGCGTTGCTATGAGGGACACTAATGAAAAACTGTTTTTT | 14 | . | TRBV29-1 | many | TRBJ1-4